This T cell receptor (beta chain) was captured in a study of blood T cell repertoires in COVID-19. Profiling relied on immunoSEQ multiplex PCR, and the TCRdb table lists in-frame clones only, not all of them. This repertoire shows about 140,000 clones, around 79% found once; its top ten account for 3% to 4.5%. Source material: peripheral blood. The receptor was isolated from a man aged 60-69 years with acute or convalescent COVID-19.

The CDR3 loop is CSVDSDRGGDGYTF. CDR3 DNA sequence: TGCAGCGTTGATTCCGACAGGGGGGGGGATGGCTACACCTTC. The V call is TRBV29-1, the J call TRBJ1-2; 9 bases match TRBD1. V lost 3 bases to trimming and J lost 6 bases; unmatched junction nucleotides: 8. Germline loops: CDR1 SQVTM, CDR2 ANQGSEA. This CDR3 comprises 14 residues. Combining the CDR3 with reference TRBV29-1 and TRBJ1-2 gives the whole variable domain SAVISQKPSRDICQRGTSLTIQCQVDSQVTMMFWYRQQPGQSLTLIATANQGSEATYESGFVIDKFPISRPNLTFSTLTVSNMSPEDSSIYLCSVDSDRGGDGYTFGSGTRLTVV.